Included here is one T cell receptor (beta chain) sequence, with context. As yet, its antigen is unknown. There are 13 residues in the CDR3. Between the trimmed V and J ends, which lost 2 bases and 4 bases, there was a span of 11 bases. Germline V CDR1 and CDR2: GTSNPN, SVGIG (reference sequence). This sample was included in a study of OX40 agonist ivuxolimab in advanced cancers. Across the study: Ivuxolimab was administered intravenously to patients at 0.01 to 10 mg/kg every 2 weeks. Every patient in dose escalation had hepatocellular carcinoma, melanoma, renal cell or head and neck cancer.

This table comes from immunoSEQ multiplex PCR, and its TCRdb copy is limited to in-frame clones, with some not included. The table includes some 48,000 clones, about three quarters detected once. Whole-study findings and limits: Expanded peripheral T cells had an undetermined antigen specificity.

This clonotype was sampled from an adult with an advanced solid tumor such as melanoma, head and neck, liver or kidney cancer. The rearrangement joins TRBV30 to TRBJ1-2; TRBD1 might be the D (6 bases). The specimen comprised CD4+ or CD8+ T cells sorted from blood, sampled in a trial of the OX40 agonist ivuxolimab. The CDR3 loop is CAWSRDRPYGYTF. The CDR3 bases are TGTGCCTGGAGTCGAGACAGGCCCTATGGCTACACCTTC.